This T cell receptor beta chain came from a study of T cell responses to AZD1222 COVID-19 vaccine. Study-level results: Spike-specific TCR breadth and depth rose after two AZD1222 doses. Just a handful of AZD1222 recipients were seropositive at baseline.

Worth noting for this clone: Its target is unknown.

Using immunoSEQ multiplex PCR, the repertoire was profiled, and TCRdb retains in-frame clones only, with some absent. The data hold approximately 160,000 clones, with around 88% observed a single time. The germline V gene encodes CDR1 SGHRS and CDR2 YFSETQ. This CDR3 comprises 15 residues. V was pared by 5 bases and J by 0 bases, with 9 bases between. The sequences come from peripheral blood, collected on day 0 of AZD1222 vaccination. The source of this sequence is an adult in good health. The chain employs TRBV5-1 and TRBJ2-6; D gene uncertain. The CDR3 protein is CASSLDPSGANVLTF. In nucleotides, the CDR3 is TGCGCCAGCAGTCTGGACCCCTCTGGGGCCAACGTCCTGACTTTC.